This TCR beta chain was identified in a study of blood T cell repertoires in COVID-19. Some clones are missing from TCRdb's copy, which holds only in-frame ones; the method was immunoSEQ multiplex PCR. Of around 380,000 clones listed, around 87% are singletons. The CDR3 is 19 residues long. The sequenced sample consisted of PBMCs or T cells enriched from blood (not recorded which). The chain uses TRBV12-2 and TRBJ2-1; TRBD2 was called by the table and not checked on the DNA. TRBV12-2 corresponds to a pseudogene. The origin of this receptor is a man under 40 who had recovered from COVID-19. The DNA of the CDR3 is TGTGCAAGTCGCCCTGGGACTAGCGGGGGGTCACGGGATTACAATGAGCAGTTCTTC. Amino acids: CASRPGTSGGSRDYNEQFF.